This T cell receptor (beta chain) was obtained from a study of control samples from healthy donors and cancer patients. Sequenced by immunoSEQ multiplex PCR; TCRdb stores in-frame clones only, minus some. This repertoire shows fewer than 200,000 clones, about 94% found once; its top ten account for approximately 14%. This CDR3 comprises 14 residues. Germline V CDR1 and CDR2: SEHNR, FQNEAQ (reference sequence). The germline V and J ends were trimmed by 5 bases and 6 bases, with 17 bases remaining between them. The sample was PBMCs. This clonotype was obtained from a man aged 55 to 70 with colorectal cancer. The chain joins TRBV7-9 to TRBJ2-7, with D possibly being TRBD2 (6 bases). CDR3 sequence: CASSARDSRGEQYF. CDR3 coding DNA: TGTGCCAGCAGCGCGCGGGACTCCCGCGGCGAGCAGTACTTC.